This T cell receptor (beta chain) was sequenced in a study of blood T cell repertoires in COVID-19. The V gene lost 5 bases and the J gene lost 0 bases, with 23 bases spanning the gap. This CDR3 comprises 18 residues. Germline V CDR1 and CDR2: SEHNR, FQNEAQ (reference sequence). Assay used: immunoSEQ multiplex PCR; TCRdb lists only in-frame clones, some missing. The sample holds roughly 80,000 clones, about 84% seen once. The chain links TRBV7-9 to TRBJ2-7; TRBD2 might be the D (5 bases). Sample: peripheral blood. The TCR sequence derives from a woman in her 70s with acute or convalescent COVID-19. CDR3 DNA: TGTGCCAGCAGCCGCGCCTTCGGGGTAGGCACTAGCTCCTACGAGCAGTACGTC. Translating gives CASSRAFGVGTSSYEQYV.